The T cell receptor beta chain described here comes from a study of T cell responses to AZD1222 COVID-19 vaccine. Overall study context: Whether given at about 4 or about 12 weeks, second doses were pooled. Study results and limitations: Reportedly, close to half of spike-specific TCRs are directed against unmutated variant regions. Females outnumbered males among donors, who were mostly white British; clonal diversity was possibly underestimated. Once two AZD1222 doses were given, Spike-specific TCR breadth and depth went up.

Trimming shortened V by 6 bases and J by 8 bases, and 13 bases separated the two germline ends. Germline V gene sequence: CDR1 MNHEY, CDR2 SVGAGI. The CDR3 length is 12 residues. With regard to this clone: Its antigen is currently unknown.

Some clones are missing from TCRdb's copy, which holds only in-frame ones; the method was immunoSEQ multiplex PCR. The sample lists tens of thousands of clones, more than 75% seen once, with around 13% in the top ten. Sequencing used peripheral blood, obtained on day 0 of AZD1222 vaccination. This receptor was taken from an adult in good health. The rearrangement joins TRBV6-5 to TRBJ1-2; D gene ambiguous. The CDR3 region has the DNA TGTGCCAGCAGCCGCCCGGAGAGGGGCTACACCTTC. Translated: CASSRPERGYTF.